These T cell receptor beta chains were read from a single sample in a study of monozygotic twins with inflammatory bowel disease. TCRdb reprocessed the 5' RACE reads, keeping one entry per CDR3 protein, no DNA. Reported are approximately 390,000 distinct CDR3 sequences; the ten largest clones contain 2% to 3%. The sample taken for sequencing was blood. These receptors were collected from a human donor with ulcerative colitis or Crohn's disease, or a healthy co-twin of an affected twin (not recorded which). Each CDR3 is given with its conserved first and last residue.

TRBJ1-1 | TRBV20-1 | CSASSGRFEAFF
TRBJ1-2 | TRBV2 | CASSEYRQVRPAF
TRBJ1-2 | TRBV7-9 | CASSLGVTYGYTF
TRBJ2-5 | TRBV5-1 | CASSFSGQGLETQYF
TRBJ1-2 | TRBV7-2 | CASSLEGSGTYYGYTF
TRBJ2-7 | TRBV24-1 | CATSDLPGTAYEQYF
TRBJ1-2 | TRBV30 | CAWIGTGFGGYTF
TRBJ2-7 | TRBV4-1 | CASSQEYRGFYEQYF
TRBJ2-5 | TRBV5-6 | CASSSAQGWETQYF
TRBJ1-5 | TRBV5-1 | CASREAIGSNQPQHF
TRBJ2-1 | TRBV5-4 | CASSDSGVNEQFF
TRBJ2-5 | TRBV20-1 | CSLPGGETQYF
TRBJ1-1 | TRBV5-1 | CASSLASEGRQEAFF
TRBJ1-4 | TRBV5-1 | CASSSGFGAATNEKLFF
TRBJ2-1 | TRBV6-1 | CASNPEPAANEQFF
TRBJ2-3 | TRBV3-1 | CASSDRLADTQYF
TRBJ2-1 | TRBV28 | CASSSPGLTRNEQFF
TRBJ1-1 | TRBV9 | CASSVEGLGTEAFF
TRBJ2-3 | TRBV27 | CARGTSGSSTDTQYF
TRBJ2-5 | TRBV5-1 | CASSFSGEETQYF
TRBJ2-1 | TRBV10-3 | CAIRARAATVEQFF
TRBJ2-1 | TRBV3-1 | CASSQDWTGVDEQFF
TRBJ2-3 | TRBV5-1 | CASSLAGQPQYF
TRBJ2-5 | TRBV10-2 | CASSEPRGTQYF
TRBJ2-5 | TRBV2 | CASSEQESPSETQYF
TRBJ1-2 | TRBV20-1 | CSLRTGGGYTF
TRBJ2-2 | TRBV12-3/TRBV12-4 | CASVPGGAGYTGELFF
TRBJ2-1 | TRBV4-1 | CASSYSTSGFYNEQFF
TRBJ1-1 | TRBV3-1 | CASSQRLGGTEAFF
TRBJ2-5 | TRBV5-1 | CASTGTPPEETQYF
TRBJ2-1 | TRBV5-5 | CASSFTGVVGNEQFF
TRBJ2-7 | TRBV20-1 | CSAAPPGLADYEQYF
TRBJ2-1 | TRBV7-9 | CASSLGTAYNEQFF
TRBJ2-2 | TRBV4-1 | CASRAETGLAANTGELFF
TRBJ1-6 | TRBV20-1 | CSASRRELSPLHF
TRBJ2-5 | TRBV20-1 | CSALVPAGGRETQYF
TRBJ2-1 | TRBV20-1 | CSASRRVHNEQFF
TRBJ2-5 | TRBV5-1 | CAKGLRPPSVQETQYF
TRBJ1-3 | TRBV7-2 | CASSLAPTGGYTIYF
TRBJ1-2 | TRBV20-1 | CSASGGNGYTF
TRBJ2-7 | TRBV7-2 | CASSQGRVYYEQYF
TRBJ2-7 | TRBV19 | CASSSPRDGAYEQYF
TRBJ1-6 | TRBV18 | CASSRMRDSPLHF
TRBJ2-3 | TRBV4-1 | CAGSNSGEGDTQYF
TRBJ2-7 | TRBV2 | CASSRPTGTLPEQYF
TRBJ2-7 | TRBV20-1 | CSARDRTEQYF
TRBJ1-6 | TRBV20-1 | CSASTGPNSPLHF
TRBJ2-2 | TRBV5-1 | CASSPRGDTGELFF
TRBJ1-1 | TRBV15 | CATSRGDRGRAFF
TRBJ2-7 | TRBV5-1 | CASTGQGLHEQYF